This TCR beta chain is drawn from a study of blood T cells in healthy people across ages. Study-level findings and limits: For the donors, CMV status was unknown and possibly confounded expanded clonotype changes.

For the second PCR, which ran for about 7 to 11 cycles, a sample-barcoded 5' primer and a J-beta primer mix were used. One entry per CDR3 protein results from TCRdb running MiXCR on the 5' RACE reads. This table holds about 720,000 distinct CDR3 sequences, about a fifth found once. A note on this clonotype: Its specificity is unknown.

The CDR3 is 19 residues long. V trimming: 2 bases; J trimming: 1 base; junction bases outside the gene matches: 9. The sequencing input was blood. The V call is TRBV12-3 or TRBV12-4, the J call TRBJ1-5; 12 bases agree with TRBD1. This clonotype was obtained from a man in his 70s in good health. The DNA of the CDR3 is TGTGCCAGCAGTTTAAAGGGACAGGGGGCTTCGGAAAGCAATCAGCCCCAGCATTTT. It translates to CASSLKGQGASESNQPQHF.